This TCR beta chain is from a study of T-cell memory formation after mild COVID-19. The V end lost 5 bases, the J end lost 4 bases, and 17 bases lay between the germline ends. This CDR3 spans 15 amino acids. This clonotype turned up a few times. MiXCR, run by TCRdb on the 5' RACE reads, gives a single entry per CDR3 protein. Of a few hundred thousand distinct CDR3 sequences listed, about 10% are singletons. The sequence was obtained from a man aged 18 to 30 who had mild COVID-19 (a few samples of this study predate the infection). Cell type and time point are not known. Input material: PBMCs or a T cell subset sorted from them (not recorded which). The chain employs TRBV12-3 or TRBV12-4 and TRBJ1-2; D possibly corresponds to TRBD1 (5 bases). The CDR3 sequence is CASSVRQPGGYGYTF. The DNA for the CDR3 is TGTGCCAGCAGTGTAAGACAGCCGGGGGGCTATGGCTACACCTTC.